This T cell receptor beta chain stems from a study of cytomegalovirus exposure and HLA in healthy donors. Study-level information: There were 90 million to 130 million unique TCR beta sequences, drawn from 180 million or so T cells, in an earlier analysis.

PCR employed 60 Vbeta and 13 Jbeta primers. Produced via immunoSEQ multiplex PCR; TCRdb's table is partial and in-frame only. The data hold some 54,000 clones, with approximately 80% observed a single time. The CDR3 is made up of 16 amino acids. The V end was cut by 1 base, the J end by 0 bases, with 10 bases between. In germline, CDR1 is SQVTM, CDR2 ANQGSEA. The rearrangement links TRBV29-1 to TRBJ2-6, with D perhaps matching TRBD1 (5 bases). The source of this sequence is a male donor in good health and CMV-seronegative. The specimen was PBMCs. CDR3 sequence reads: CSVEVGQSSGANVLTF. DNA for the CDR3: TGCAGCGTTGAAGTGGGGCAAAGCTCTGGGGCCAACGTCCTGACTTTC.